One and the same sample provided the 28 T cell receptor beta chains below, sequenced in a study of Ad26.COV2.S vaccination and SARS-CoV-2 variants. The sample's treatment: 15 to 20 received Ad26.COV2.S at low or high dose, single or two shots; about 5 received placebo; per-sample allocation not given. Sample collection was performed on day 63 after the first vaccine or placebo injection. Profiling relied on immunoSEQ multiplex PCR, and the TCRdb table lists in-frame clones only, not all of them. The repertoire holds about 410,000 clones, with approximately 92% as singletons. The material sequenced was peripheral blood, taken in a trial of Ad26.COV2.S vaccine versus placebo. These receptors came from a person aged 18-65 years who received the Ad26.COV2.S COVID-19 vaccine or a placebo.

The chain is built from TRBV6-5 and TRBJ2-7; D is unresolved. Trimming took off 5 bases at V and 2 bases at J, with 13 bases between the two ends. The CDR3 is 14 amino acids. CDR1 MNHEY and CDR2 SVGAGI come from the germline V gene. The CDR3 loop reads CASSLTWQAYEQYF. The CDR3 bases are TGTGCCAGCAGTCTTACCTGGCAGGCCTACGAGCAGTACTTC.

The V call is TRBV5-8, the J call TRBJ2-5; D might be TRBD2 (6 bases). Trimming shortened V by 1 base and J by 4 bases, and 17 bases separated the two germline ends. There are 16 residues in the CDR3. Germline loops: CDR1 SGHTS, CDR2 YDEGEE. This chain's CDR3 is CASSLFLMQEGETQYF. Written as DNA, the CDR3 is TGTGCCAGCAGCTTGTTCCTGATGCAGGAGGGAGAGACCCAGTACTTC.

V and J are TRBV11-2 and TRBJ1-2; D perhaps matches TRBD1 (5 bases). This CDR3 comprises 13 residues. Germline V gene data show CDR1 as SGHAT and CDR2 as FQNNGV. Trimming removed 5 bases at V and 4 bases at J, with 11 bases between. This CDR3 reads CASSPFGGYGYTF. The CDR3 nucleotides read TGTGCCAGCAGCCCCTTCGGGGGCTATGGCTACACCTTC.

The rearrangement links TRBV3-1 (or the pseudogene TRBV3-2) to TRBJ2-1; TRBD2 matches 9 bases. Trimming took 1 base from V and 10 from J; bases not matched to a gene: 8. Germline V lookup: CDR1 LGHDT, CDR2 YNNKEL (reference sequence). There are 15 residues in the CDR3. The CDR3 here is CASSQAAAGGREQFF. Here the CDR3 DNA reads TGTGCCAGCAGCCAAGCCGCAGCGGGAGGTAGGGAGCAGTTCTTC.

This clone was counted once. The chain recombines TRBV7-2 with TRBJ1-5; D is uncertain. V gave up 4 bases and J gave up 2 bases, with 18 bases separating them. Germline values: CDR1 SGHTA, CDR2 FQGNSA. The CDR3 consists of 17 residues. CDR3 amino acids: CASSSPGGNRGNQPQHF. CDR3 nucleotides: TGTGCCAGCAGCTCCCCCGGTGGAAACCGAGGCAATCAGCCCCAGCATTTT. Full variable domain (rest looked up from reference TRBV7-2 and TRBJ1-5): GAGVSQSPSNKVTEKGKDVELRCDPISGHTALYWYRQSLGQGLEFLIYFQGNSAPDKSGLPSDRFSAERTGGSVSTLTIQRTQQEDSAVYLCASSSPGGNRGNQPQHFGDGTRLSIL.

The chain links TRBV7-2 to TRBJ2-2; the D is unclear. The germline V and J ends were trimmed by 5 bases and 6 bases, with 10 bases remaining between them. Germline V gives CDR1 SGHTA, CDR2 FQGNSA. This CDR3 has 13 residues. The CDR3, as DNA: TGTGCCAGCAGCCCAAGAGGTCCCGGGGAGCTGTTTTTT. Protein: CASSPRGPGELFF. The whole variable domain, filled in from reference TRBV7-2 and TRBJ2-2, reads GAGVSQSPSNKVTEKGKDVELRCDPISGHTALYWYRQSLGQGLEFLIYFQGNSAPDKSGLPSDRFSAERTGGSVSTLTIQRTQQEDSAVYLCASSPRGPGELFFGEGSRLTVL.

This sequence joins TRBV5-1 and TRBJ2-7; TRBD2 might be the D (6 bases). V was pared by 0 bases and J by 4 bases, with 11 bases between. CDR1 SGHRS and CDR2 YFSETQ come from the germline V gene. This CDR3 is built from 14 residues. The CDR3 is CASSLGVGGYEQYF. CDR3 DNA: TGCGCCAGCAGCTTGGGGGTTGGAGGGTACGAGCAGTACTTC.

The chain combines TRBV3-1 (or the pseudogene TRBV3-2) with TRBJ2-7, with D perhaps being TRBD1 or TRBD2 (5 bases each). Between the trimmed V and J ends, which lost 5 bases and 4 bases, there was a span of 15 bases. The CDR3 spans 14 residues. From germline, CDR1 is LGHDT and CDR2 YNNKEL (reference sequence). Here the CDR3 reads CASSTGTVPYEQYF. The DNA for the CDR3 is TGTGCCAGCAGCACCGGGACCGTACCTTACGAGCAGTACTTC.

The CDR3 is CASSILGSLVAKNIQYF. For the CDR3, the DNA is TGTGCCAGTAGTATATTAGGTTCGTTGGTTGCCAAAAACATTCAGTACTTC. The chain has TRBV19 and TRBJ2-4; D unresolved. Germline V gene data show CDR1 as LNHDA and CDR2 as SQIVND (reference sequence). Trimming pared 2 bases from V and 1 base from J, leaving 15 bases between. This CDR3 is built from 17 residues.

The J gene is TRBJ1-2, the V gene TRBV13, with D possibly TRBD1 on 6 matching bases. The CDR3 runs to 13 residues. Germline V lookup: CDR1 PRHDT, CDR2 FYEKMQ (reference sequence). V gave up 5 bases and J gave up 4 bases, with 11 bases separating them. CDR3 nucleotides: TGTGCCAGCAGCCCCCAGGGGTCCTATGGCTACACCTTC. It yields the protein CASSPQGSYGYTF.

This clone was observed once. The J gene is TRBJ2-3, the V gene TRBV24-1; 7 bases agree with TRBD1. The J segment lost 0 bases and the V segment lost 3 bases, leaving 8 bases of the junction unmatched. Germline V gene data show CDR1 as KGHDR and CDR2 as SFDVKD. This CDR3 is built from 17 residues. The CDR3 nucleotides are TGTGCCACCAGTGATCCTGCCAGGGACAGTAGCACAGATACGCAGTATTTT. It is translated as CATSDPARDSSTDTQYF.

The chain combines TRBV6-5 with TRBJ2-7, with D perhaps TRBD2 (6 bases). Germline values: CDR1 MNHEY, CDR2 SVGAGI. This CDR3 contains 13 residues. V was trimmed by 7 bases and J by 3 bases, leaving 13 bases between them. The CDR3, as DNA: TGTGCCAGCACCTCACAGACTAGCTACGAGCAGTACTTC. It yields the protein CASTSQTSYEQYF.

About this clone: Other DNA sequences in this specimen translate into the identical CDR3. This chain joins TRBV5-6 and TRBJ1-1; D is undetermined. V lost 0 bases and J 5 bases, leaving 2 bases between the germline ends. Per germline, CDR1 SGHDT and CDR2 YYEEEE. This CDR3 comprises 11 residues. The CDR3, as DNA: TGTGCCAGCAGCTTGGCTACTGAAGCTTTCTTT. Its translation is CASSLATEAFF. Full variable domain (missing parts from reference TRBV5-6 and TRBJ1-1): DAGVTQSPTHLIKTRGQQVTLRCSPKSGHDTVSWYQQALGQGPQFIFQYYEEEERQRGNFPDRFSGHQFPNYSSELNVNALLLGDSALYLCASSLATEAFFGQGTRLTVV.

The chain uses TRBV5-4 and TRBJ2-2; D is unresolved. This CDR3 is 14 amino acids long. V gave up 1 base and J gave up 2 bases, with 6 bases separating them. CDR1 is SGHNT and CDR2 is YYREEE in the germline V gene (reference sequence). In DNA form, the CDR3 reads TGTGCCAGCAGCTTGACTCACAACACCGGGGAGCTGTTTTTT. This sequence encodes CASSLTHNTGELFF.

The chain carries TRBV15 and TRBJ2-5, with D tentatively TRBD1 (6 bases). Germline values: CDR1 LNHNV, CDR2 YYDKDF (reference sequence). V dropped 3 bases and J dropped 5 bases, with 7 bases sitting between them. This CDR3 has 12 residues. The CDR3, as DNA: TGTGCCACCAGCAGGGGGGCGGAGACCCAGTACTTC. Its translation is CATSRGAETQYF.

As concerns this clone: A junction boundary mismatches the germline segment, possibly from a read error. Distinct nucleotide sequences in the sample also encode this CDR3. The chain joins TRBV4-3 to TRBJ2-7; D unresolved. The V gene's germline CDR1 is LGHNA and CDR2 YSLEER. This CDR3 is 15 amino acids long. CDR3 coding DNA: TGCGCCAGCAGCCAAGATCCGACTGACTCCTACGAACAGTACTTC. It encodes CASSQDPTDSYEQYF.

The chain carries TRBV7-9 and TRBJ1-3; tentatively, D is TRBD1 (6 bases). The CDR3 is made up of 15 amino acids. Germline V CDR1 and CDR2: SEHNR, FQNEAQ (reference sequence). V was shortened by 2 bases and J by 3 bases, with 11 bases between the two germline ends. The CDR3 region has the DNA TGTGCCAGCAGCTTATGGGGGCAGTTTGGAAACACCATATATTTT. Its protein is CASSLWGQFGNTIYF.

This sequence joins TRBV9 and TRBJ1-2; D is unclear. Between the trimmed V and J ends, which lost 3 bases and 8 bases, there was a span of 23 bases. The CDR3 is 16 residues long. Germline loops: CDR1 SGDLS, CDR2 YYNGEE. The CDR3: CASSERPLGDPWGYTF. Written as DNA, the CDR3 is TGTGCCAGCAGCGAGCGGCCCCTCGGGGATCCCTGGGGCTACACCTTC.

This rearrangement joins TRBV4-3 to TRBJ1-2, with D uncertain. The germline V gene encodes CDR1 LGHNA and CDR2 YSLEER. The CDR3 is 15 amino acids. Trimming removed 1 base at V and 0 bases at J, with 9 bases between. CDR3 loop: CASSQGWGANYGYTF. As DNA, the CDR3 is TGCGCCAGCAGCCAAGGCTGGGGAGCTAACTATGGCTACACCTTC.

The chain links TRBV5-6 to TRBJ1-2; D is unclear. This CDR3 region has 15 residues. V lost 0 bases to trimming and J lost 4 bases, with 13 bases between them. The germline gives CDR1 SGHDT, CDR2 YYEEEE. CDR3 in DNA: TGTGCCAGCAGCTTGGCTAGTCTCTTATCCTATGGCTACACCTTC. Its protein is CASSLASLLSYGYTF. Using reference TRBV5-6 and TRBJ1-2 for the parts outside the CDR3, the full variable domain is DAGVTQSPTHLIKTRGQQVTLRCSPKSGHDTVSWYQQALGQGPQFIFQYYEEEERQRGNFPDRFSGHQFPNYSSELNVNALLLGDSALYLCASSLASLLSYGYTFGSGTRLTVV.

V usage is TRBV18 and J usage is TRBJ1-6; 10 nucleotides align to TRBD1. Trimming took 1 base from V and 1 from J; bases not matched to a gene: 10. Germline-derived CDR1 and CDR2 are KGHSH and LQKENI. This CDR3 spans 20 amino acids. The CDR3 nucleotides are TGTGCCAGCTCACCACGGTTATACGACAGGGGGCAATCCTATAATTCACCCCTCCACTTT. Its translation: CASSPRLYDRGQSYNSPLHF.

This sequence joins TRBV4-3 and TRBJ2-1; TRBD1 agrees at 7 bases. J lost 7 bases, V lost 2 bases, and 5 bases had no gene match. CDR3 length: 14 residues. Germline lookup yields CDR1 LGHNA and CDR2 YSLEER. CDR3 sequence reads: CASSQLRGRNEQFF. The CDR3 coding sequence is TGCGCCAGCAGCCAATTAAGGGGGCGGAATGAGCAGTTCTTC.

The gene calls are TRBV2 and TRBJ1-1; D is possibly TRBD1 (6 bases). Germline lookup yields CDR1 SNHLY and CDR2 FYNNEI. The ends were cut back, 3 bases at V and 7 bases at J, with 9 bases in the middle. CDR3 length: 12 amino acids. CDR3 loop: CASSDRGREAFF. CDR3 DNA: TGTGCCAGCAGTGACAGGGGCCGTGAAGCTTTCTTT. Filled out from reference TRBV2 and TRBJ1-1, the complete variable domain reads EPEVTQTPSHQVTQMGQEVILRCVPISNHLYFYWYRQILGQKVEFLVSFYNNEISEKSEIFDDQFSVERPDGSNFTLKIRSTKLEDSAMYFCASSDRGREAFFGQGTRLTVV.

This chain links TRBV7-9 with TRBJ2-3; D uncertain. Trimming shortened V by 1 base and J by 2 bases, and 10 bases separated the two germline ends. Per germline, CDR1 SEHNR and CDR2 FQNEAQ (reference sequence). The CDR3 extends over 15 amino acids. CDR3 sequence: CASSLGMQNTDTQYF. The CDR3 region has the DNA TGTGCCAGCAGCTTAGGGATGCAGAACACAGATACGCAGTATTTT.

The genes are TRBV19 and TRBJ2-4; 10 bases are shared with TRBD1. Trimming at V came to 7 bases and at J to 7 bases, leaving 10 bases not matched to a gene. Germline assignment: CDR1 LNHDA and CDR2 SQIVND (reference sequence). CDR3 size: 15 residues. The CDR3 loop reads CASTANRDRGNIQYF. CDR3 in DNA: TGTGCCAGTACGGCCAACCGGGACAGGGGTAACATTCAGTACTTC. Looking up the rest from reference TRBV19 and TRBJ2-4 gives the full variable domain: DGGITQSPKYLFRKEGQNVTLSCEQNLNHDAMYWYRQDPGQGLRLIYYSQIVNDFQKGDIAEGYSVSREKKESFPLTVTSAQKNPTAFYLCASTANRDRGNIQYFGAGTRLSVL.

This chain links TRBV19 with TRBJ2-1; D unclear. Per the germline V gene, CDR1 is LNHDA and CDR2 is SQIVND (reference sequence). The length of the CDR3 is 15 residues. Trimming took 3 bases from V and 7 from J, leaving 16 bases between them. For the CDR3, the DNA is TGTGCCAGTAGTATTGCCAGGATTCTTGGAAATGAGCAGTTCTTC. Its protein is CASSIARILGNEQFF.

A remark on this clone: The junction departs from the called germline gene at one end, perhaps through a read error. The gene calls are TRBV6-5 and TRBJ2-5; D is possibly TRBD1 or TRBD2 (5 bases each). Germline CDR1 is MNHEY and CDR2 is SVGAGI. The CDR3 contains 14 residues. The CDR3 DNA sequence: TGTGCCAGCAGTTACGGGGGTGGGAAAGAGAACCAGTACTTC. Protein: CASSYGGGKENQYF.

This clone was observed once. The rearrangement joins TRBV24-1 to TRBJ2-1, with D perhaps given as TRBD1 or TRBD2 (5 bases each). The V end lost 8 bases, the J end lost 4 bases, and 11 bases lay between the germline ends. CDR3 length equals 13 residues. Germline V gene lookup returns CDR1 KGHDR and CDR2 SFDVKD. The CDR3 loop is CATTGPIYNEQFF. Written as DNA, the CDR3 is TGTGCCACCACGGGACCTATTTACAATGAGCAGTTCTTC.